This T cell receptor (beta chain) was documented in a study of cytomegalovirus exposure and HLA in healthy donors. PCR used 60 Vbeta primers and 13 Jbeta primers. TCRdb's copy holds only in-frame clones and misses some; the assay was immunoSEQ multiplex PCR. The table lists about 190,000 clones, roughly 73% of them singletons. CDR1 and CDR2 (germline): KGHSH, LQKENI. The CDR3 covers 15 residues. Trimming took off 3 bases at V and 4 bases at J, with 16 bases between the two ends. The chain combines TRBV18 with TRBJ2-7; no reliable D call. Material: PBMCs. This receptor was identified in a woman aged 25 to 39 in good health and CMV-seropositive. The CDR3 loop reads CASSPPRGPQYEQYF. CDR3 DNA: TGTGCCAGCTCACCCCCACGTGGGCCCCAATACGAGCAGTACTTC.